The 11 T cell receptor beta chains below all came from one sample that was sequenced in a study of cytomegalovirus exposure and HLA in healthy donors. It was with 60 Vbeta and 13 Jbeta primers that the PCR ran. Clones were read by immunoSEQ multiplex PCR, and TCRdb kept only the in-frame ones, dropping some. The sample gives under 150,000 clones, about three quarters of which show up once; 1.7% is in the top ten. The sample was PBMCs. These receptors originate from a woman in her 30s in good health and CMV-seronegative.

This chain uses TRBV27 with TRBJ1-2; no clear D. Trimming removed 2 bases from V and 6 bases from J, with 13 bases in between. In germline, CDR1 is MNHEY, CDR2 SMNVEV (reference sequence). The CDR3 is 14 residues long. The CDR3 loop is CASSLEPSGNGYTF. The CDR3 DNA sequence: TGTGCCAGCAGTTTAGAGCCGTCCGGGAATGGCTACACCTTC.

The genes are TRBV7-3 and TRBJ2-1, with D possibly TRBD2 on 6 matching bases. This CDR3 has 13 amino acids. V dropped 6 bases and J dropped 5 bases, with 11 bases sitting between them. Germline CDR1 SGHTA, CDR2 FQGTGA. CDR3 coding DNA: TGTGCCAGCAGTTCCGGGACTCACAATGAGCAGTTCTTC. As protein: CASSSGTHNEQFF.

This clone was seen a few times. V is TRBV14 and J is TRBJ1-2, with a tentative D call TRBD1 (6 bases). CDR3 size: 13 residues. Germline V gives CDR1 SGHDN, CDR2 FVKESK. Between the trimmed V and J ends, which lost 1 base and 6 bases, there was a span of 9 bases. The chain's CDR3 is CASSQARGNGYTF. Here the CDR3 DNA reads TGTGCCAGCAGCCAAGCTAGGGGGAATGGCTACACCTTC. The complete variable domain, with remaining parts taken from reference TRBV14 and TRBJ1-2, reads EAGVTQFPSHSVIEKGQTVTLRCDPISGHDNLYWYRRVMGKEIKFLLHFVKESKQDESGMPNNRFLAERTGGTYSTLKVQPAELEDSGVYFCASSQARGNGYTFGSGTRLTVV.

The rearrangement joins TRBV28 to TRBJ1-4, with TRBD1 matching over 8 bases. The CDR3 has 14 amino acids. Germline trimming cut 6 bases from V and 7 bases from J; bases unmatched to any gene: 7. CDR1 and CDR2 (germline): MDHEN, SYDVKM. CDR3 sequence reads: CASSLPTGAEKLFF. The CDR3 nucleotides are TGTGCCAGCAGCCTACCGACAGGGGCTGAAAAACTGTTTTTT.

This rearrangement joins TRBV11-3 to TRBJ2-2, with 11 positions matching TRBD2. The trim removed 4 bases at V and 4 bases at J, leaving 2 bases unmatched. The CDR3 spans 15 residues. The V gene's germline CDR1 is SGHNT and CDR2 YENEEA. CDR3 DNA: TGTGCCAGCAGCTCTAGCGGGGGGCCCACCGGGGAGCTGTTTTTT. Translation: CASSSSGGPTGELFF.

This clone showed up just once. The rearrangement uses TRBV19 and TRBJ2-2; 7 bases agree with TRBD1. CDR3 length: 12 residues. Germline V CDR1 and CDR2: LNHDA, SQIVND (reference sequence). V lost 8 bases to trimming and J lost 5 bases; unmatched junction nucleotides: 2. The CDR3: CASYRGTGELFF. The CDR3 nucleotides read TGTGCCAGTTACAGGGGAACCGGGGAGCTGTTTTTT.

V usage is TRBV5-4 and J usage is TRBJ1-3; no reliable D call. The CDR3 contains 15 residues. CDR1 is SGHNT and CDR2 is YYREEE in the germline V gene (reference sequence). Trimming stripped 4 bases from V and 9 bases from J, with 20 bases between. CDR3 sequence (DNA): TGTGCCAGCAGCAACGAGGGCGCTGCTCGAGGCACCATATATTTT. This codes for CASSNEGAARGTIYF.

The CDR3 reads CASSFLANTEAFF. The CDR3 DNA is TGTGCCAGCAGCTTTCTGGCGAACACTGAAGCTTTCTTT. The V call is TRBV5-4, the J call TRBJ1-1, with D hard to call. The germline V gene has CDR1 SGHNT and CDR2 YYREEE (reference sequence). The germline V and J ends were trimmed by 2 bases and 1 base, with 6 bases remaining between them. There are 13 residues in the CDR3.

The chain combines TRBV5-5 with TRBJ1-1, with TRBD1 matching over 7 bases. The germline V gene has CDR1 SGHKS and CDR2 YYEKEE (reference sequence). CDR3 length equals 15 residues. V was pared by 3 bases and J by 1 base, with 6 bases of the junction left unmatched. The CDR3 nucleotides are TGTGCCAGCAGCTCACTACAGGGGTCGAACACTGAAGCTTTCTTT. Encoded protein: CASSSLQGSNTEAFF.

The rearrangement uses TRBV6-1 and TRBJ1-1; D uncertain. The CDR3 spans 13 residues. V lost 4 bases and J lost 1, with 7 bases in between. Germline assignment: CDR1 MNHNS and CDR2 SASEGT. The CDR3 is CASSVSGNTEAFF. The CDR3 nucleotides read TGTGCCAGCAGTGTATCGGGGAACACTGAAGCTTTCTTT.

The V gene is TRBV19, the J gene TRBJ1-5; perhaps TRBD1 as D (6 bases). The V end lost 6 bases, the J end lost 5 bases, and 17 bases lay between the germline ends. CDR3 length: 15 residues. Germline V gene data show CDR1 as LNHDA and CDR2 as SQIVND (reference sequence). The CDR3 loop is CASRALTGNYQPQHF. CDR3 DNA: TGTGCCAGTAGGGCCTTGACAGGCAACTATCAGCCCCAGCATTTT.